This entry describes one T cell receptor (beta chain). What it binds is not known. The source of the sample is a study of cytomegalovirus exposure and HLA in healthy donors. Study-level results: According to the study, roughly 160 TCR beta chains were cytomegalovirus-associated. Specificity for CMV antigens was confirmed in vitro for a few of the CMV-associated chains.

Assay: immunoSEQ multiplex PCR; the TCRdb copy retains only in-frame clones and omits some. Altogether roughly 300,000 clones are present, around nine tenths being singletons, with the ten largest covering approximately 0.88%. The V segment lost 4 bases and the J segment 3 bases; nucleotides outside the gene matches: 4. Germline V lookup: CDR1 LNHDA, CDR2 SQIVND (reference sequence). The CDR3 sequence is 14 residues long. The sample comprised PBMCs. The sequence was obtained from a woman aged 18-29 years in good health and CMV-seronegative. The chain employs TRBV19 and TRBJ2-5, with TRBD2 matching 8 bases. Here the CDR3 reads CASSTRAGEETQYF. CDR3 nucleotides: TGTGCCAGTAGTACAAGAGCGGGAGAAGAGACCCAGTACTTC.